These 5 T cell receptor beta chains came from one sample sequenced in a study of cytomegalovirus exposure and HLA in healthy donors. Amplification used 60 Vbeta primers and 13 Jbeta primers. Data came from immunoSEQ multiplex PCR; TCRdb stores just in-frame clones and leaves some out. The sample has 150,000 to 170,000 clones, approximately 74% seen once. The specimen was PBMCs. These receptors all come from a man in his late teens or twenties in good health and CMV-seronegative.

Here the CDR3 reads CASSSWDPGGSQYF. As DNA, the CDR3 is TGTGCCAGCAGTTCGTGGGACCCCGGGGGTTCCCAGTACTTC. The chain links TRBV7-8 to TRBJ2-5, with D perhaps matching TRBD2 (6 bases). This CDR3 comprises 14 residues. Trimming took off 6 bases at V and 9 bases at J, with 20 bases between the two ends. CDR1 is SGHVS, CDR2 FQNEAQ, per germline.

This chain uses TRBV30 with TRBJ2-1; TRBD2 is a possible D gene (5 bases). The V end was cut by 0 bases, the J end by 7 bases, with 13 bases between. The germline V gene has CDR1 GTSNPN and CDR2 SVGIG (reference sequence). This CDR3 has 14 amino acids. The CDR3 loop is CAWSVGLAGNEQFF. The CDR3 nucleotides read TGTGCCTGGAGTGTAGGGCTAGCAGGTAATGAGCAGTTCTTC.

V usage is TRBV4-1 and J usage is TRBJ1-3; TRBD1 matches 8 bases. The V gene's germline CDR1 is MGHRA and CDR2 YSYEKL. J lost 0 bases, V lost 2 bases, and 3 bases had no gene match. The CDR3 has 16 amino acids. CDR3 in amino acids: CASSQPGQDSGNTIYF. In DNA form, the CDR3 reads TGCGCCAGCAGCCAACCGGGACAGGACTCTGGAAACACCATATATTTT.

The J gene is TRBJ1-4, the V gene TRBV7-8; D call uncertain. The CDR3 is 14 amino acids. V was trimmed by 1 base and J by 4 bases, leaving 7 bases between them. Looked up from germline, CDR1 is SGHVS and CDR2 is FQNEAQ. The CDR3 is CASSLVSGNEKLFF. In nucleotides, the CDR3 is TGTGCCAGCAGCTTAGTATCCGGTAATGAAAAACTGTTTTTT.

This chain connects TRBV5-1 to TRBJ1-3; 7 bases fit TRBD1. Germline V gene data show CDR1 as SGHRS and CDR2 as YFSETQ. The V and J ends lost 3 bases and 2 bases, in that order; junction bases with no gene match: 8. This CDR3 region has 16 residues. The CDR3 loop reads CASSSDRFTAGNTIYF. The CDR3 region has the DNA TGCGCCAGCAGCTCGGACAGGTTCACGGCTGGAAACACCATATATTTT.